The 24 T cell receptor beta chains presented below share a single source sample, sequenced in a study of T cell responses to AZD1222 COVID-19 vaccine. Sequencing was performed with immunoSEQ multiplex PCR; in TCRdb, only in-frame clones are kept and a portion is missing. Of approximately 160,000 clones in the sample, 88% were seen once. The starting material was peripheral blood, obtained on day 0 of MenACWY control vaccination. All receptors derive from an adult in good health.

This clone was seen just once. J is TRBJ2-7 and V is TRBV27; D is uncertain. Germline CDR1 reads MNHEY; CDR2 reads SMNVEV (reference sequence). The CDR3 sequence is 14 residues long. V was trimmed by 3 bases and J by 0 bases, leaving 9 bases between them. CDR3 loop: CASSFSGISYEQYF. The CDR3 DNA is TGTGCCAGCAGTTTTTCGGGTATCTCCTACGAGCAGTACTTC.

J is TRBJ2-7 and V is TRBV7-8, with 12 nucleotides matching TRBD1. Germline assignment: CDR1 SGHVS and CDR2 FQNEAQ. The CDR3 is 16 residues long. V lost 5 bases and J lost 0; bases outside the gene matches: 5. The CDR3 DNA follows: TGTGCCAGCAGCCCCCAGGGACAGGGGGCCTCCTACGAGCAGTACTTC. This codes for CASSPQGQGASYEQYF.

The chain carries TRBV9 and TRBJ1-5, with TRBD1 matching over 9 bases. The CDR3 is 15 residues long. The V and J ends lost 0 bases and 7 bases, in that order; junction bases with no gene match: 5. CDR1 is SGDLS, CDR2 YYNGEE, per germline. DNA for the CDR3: TGTGCCAGCAGCGTAGGGGACAGGGCGGAGCAGCCCCAGCATTTT. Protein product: CASSVGDRAEQPQHF.

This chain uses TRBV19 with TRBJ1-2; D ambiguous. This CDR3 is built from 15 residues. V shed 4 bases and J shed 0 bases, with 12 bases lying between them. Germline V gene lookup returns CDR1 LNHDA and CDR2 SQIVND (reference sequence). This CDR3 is CASSTEREPNYGYTF. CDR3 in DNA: TGTGCCAGTAGTACGGAGAGGGAACCTAACTATGGCTACACCTTC.

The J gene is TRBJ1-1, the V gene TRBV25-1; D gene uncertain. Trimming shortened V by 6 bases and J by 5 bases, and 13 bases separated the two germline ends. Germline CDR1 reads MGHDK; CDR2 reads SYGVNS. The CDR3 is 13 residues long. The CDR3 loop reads CASRGTQTTEAFF. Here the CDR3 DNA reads TGTGCCAGCAGGGGCACCCAGACGACTGAAGCTTTCTTT.

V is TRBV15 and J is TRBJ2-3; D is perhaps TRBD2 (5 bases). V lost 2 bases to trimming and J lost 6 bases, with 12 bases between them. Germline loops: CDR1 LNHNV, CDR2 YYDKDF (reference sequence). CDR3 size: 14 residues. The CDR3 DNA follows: TGTGCCACCAGCAGACGCACTAGAGTTGATACGCAGTATTTT. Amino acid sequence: CATSRRTRVDTQYF.

CDR3 amino acids: CASSVGERGLFF. The CDR3, as DNA: TGTGCCAGCAGCGTAGGTGAGAGGGGGTTGTTCTTC. The V call is TRBV9, the J call TRBJ2-1, with D possibly being TRBD1 (6 bases). Trimming left V 0 bases short and J 15 bases short, with 13 bases between. CDR3 length equals 12 residues. Germline V lookup: CDR1 SGDLS, CDR2 YYNGEE.

This CDR3 reads CASSPKGQGAGYGYTF. The CDR3, as DNA: TGTGCCAGCTCACCAAAGGGACAGGGGGCTGGCTATGGCTACACCTTC. V gene TRBV18 combines with J gene TRBJ1-2; 12 bases align to TRBD1. The CDR3 totals 16 residues. J gave up 4 bases and V 2 bases, and 5 bases lay outside the gene matches. The germline V gene encodes CDR1 KGHSH and CDR2 LQKENI.

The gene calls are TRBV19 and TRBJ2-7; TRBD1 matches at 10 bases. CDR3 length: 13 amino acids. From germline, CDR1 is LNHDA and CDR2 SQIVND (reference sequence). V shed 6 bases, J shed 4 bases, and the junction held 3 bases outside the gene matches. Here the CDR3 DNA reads TGTGCCAGTAGGAGGACAGGGGGTTACGAGCAGTACTTC. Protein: CASRRTGGYEQYF.

CDR3 bases: TGTGCCAGCAGCCTTCGCCAAGTTAGCGGGGGAATCTACAATGAGCAGTTCTTC. Amino acid sequence: CASSLRQVSGGIYNEQFF. The chain couples TRBV2 to TRBJ2-1; 9 positions match TRBD2. The J segment lost 3 bases and the V segment lost 6 bases, leaving 15 bases of the junction unmatched. The length of the CDR3 is 18 residues. Germline-derived CDR1 and CDR2 are SNHLY and FYNNEI.

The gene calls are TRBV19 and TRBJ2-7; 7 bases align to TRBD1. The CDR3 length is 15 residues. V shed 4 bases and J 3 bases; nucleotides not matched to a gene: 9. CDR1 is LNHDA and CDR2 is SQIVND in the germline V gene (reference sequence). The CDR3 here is CASSTRTGKFYEQYF. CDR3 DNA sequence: TGTGCCAGTAGTACGAGGACAGGAAAGTTCTACGAGCAGTACTTC.

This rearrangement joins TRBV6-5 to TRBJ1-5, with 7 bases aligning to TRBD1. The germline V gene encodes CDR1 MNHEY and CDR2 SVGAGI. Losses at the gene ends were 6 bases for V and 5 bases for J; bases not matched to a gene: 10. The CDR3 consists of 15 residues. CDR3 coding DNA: TGTGCCAGCAGACCCCGACAGGGAGGTCATCAGCCCCAGCATTTT. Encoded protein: CASRPRQGGHQPQHF.

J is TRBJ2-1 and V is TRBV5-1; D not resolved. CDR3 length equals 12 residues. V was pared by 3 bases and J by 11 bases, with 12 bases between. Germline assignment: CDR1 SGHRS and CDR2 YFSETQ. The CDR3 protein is CASSSAGLKQFF. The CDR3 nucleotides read TGCGCCAGCAGCTCGGCAGGCCTTAAGCAGTTCTTC.

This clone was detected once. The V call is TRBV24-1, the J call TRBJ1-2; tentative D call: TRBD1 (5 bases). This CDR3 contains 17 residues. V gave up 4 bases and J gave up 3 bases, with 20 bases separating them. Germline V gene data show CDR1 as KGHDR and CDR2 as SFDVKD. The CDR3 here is CATSDPSDTQGHYGYTF. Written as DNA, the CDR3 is TGTGCCACCAGTGACCCGTCTGATACGCAGGGCCACTATGGCTACACCTTC.

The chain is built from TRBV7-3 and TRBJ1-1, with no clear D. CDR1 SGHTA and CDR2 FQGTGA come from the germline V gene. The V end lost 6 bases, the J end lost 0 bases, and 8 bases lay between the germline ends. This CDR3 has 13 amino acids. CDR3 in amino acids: CASRLTVNTEAFF. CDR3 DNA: TGTGCCAGCAGGCTGACGGTGAACACTGAAGCTTTCTTT.

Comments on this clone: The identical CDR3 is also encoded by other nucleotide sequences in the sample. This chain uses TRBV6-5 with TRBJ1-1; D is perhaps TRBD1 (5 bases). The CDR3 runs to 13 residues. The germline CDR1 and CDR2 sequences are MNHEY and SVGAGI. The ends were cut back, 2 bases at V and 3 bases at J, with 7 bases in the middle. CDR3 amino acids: CASSYGGYTEAFF. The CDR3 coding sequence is TGTGCCAGCAGTTACGGGGGGTACACTGAAGCTTTCTTT.

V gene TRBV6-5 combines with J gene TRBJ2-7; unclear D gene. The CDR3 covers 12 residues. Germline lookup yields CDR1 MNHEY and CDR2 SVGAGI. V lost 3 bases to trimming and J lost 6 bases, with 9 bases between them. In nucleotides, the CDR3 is TGTGCCAGCAGTTATGTGGGTGGCGAGCAGTACTTC. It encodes CASSYVGGEQYF.

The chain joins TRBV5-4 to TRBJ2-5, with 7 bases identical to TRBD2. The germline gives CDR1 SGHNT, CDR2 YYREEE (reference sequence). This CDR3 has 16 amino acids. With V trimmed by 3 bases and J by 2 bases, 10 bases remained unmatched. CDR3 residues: CASSSPRMGLQETQYF. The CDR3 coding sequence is TGTGCCAGCAGCTCCCCACGGATGGGACTACAAGAGACCCAGTACTTC.

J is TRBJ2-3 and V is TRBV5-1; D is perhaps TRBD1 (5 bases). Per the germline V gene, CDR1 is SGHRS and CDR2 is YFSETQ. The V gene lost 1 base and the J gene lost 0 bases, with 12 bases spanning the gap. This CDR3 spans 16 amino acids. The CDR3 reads CASSLFGQGSTDTQYF. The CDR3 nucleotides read TGCGCCAGCAGCTTGTTCGGGCAGGGTAGCACAGATACGCAGTATTTT.

In DNA form, the CDR3 reads TGCGCCAGCAGCCAGGGGACATTCCAGACAAGGAATGAGCAGTTCTTC. Residues: CASSQGTFQTRNEQFF. J is TRBJ2-1 and V is TRBV5-1; tentative D call: TRBD1 (6 bases). The CDR3 runs to 16 residues. V was clipped by 4 bases and J by 7 bases, with 21 bases between them. CDR1 is SGHRS and CDR2 is YFSETQ in the germline V gene.

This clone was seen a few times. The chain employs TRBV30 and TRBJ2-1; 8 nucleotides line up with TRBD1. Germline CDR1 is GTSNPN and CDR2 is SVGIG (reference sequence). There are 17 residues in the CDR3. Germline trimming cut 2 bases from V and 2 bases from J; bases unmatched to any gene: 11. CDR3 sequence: CAWSLYRQGKAYNEQFF. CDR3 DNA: TGTGCCTGGAGTCTCTACCGACAGGGGAAAGCCTACAATGAGCAGTTCTTC.

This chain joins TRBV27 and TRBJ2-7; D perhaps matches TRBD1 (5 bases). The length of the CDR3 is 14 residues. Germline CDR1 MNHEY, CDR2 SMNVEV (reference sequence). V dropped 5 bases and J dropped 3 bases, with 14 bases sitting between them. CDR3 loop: CASSPTTDHYEQYF. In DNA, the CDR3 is TGTGCCAGCAGTCCCACGACAGACCACTACGAGCAGTACTTC.

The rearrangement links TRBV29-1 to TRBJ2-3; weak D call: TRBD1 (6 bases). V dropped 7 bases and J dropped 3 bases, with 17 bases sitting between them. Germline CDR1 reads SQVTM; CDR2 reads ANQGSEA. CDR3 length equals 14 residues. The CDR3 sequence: CSASGHPETDTQYF. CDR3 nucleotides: TGCAGCGCTTCGGGACACCCAGAGACAGATACGCAGTATTTT.

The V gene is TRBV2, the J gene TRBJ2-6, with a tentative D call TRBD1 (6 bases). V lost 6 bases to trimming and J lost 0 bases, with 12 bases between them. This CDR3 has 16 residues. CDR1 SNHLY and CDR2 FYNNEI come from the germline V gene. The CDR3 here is CASSTRTASGANVLTF. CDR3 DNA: TGTGCCAGCAGCACCAGGACAGCCTCTGGGGCCAACGTCCTGACTTTC.